These 7 T cell receptor beta chains originate from one sample sequenced in a study of T cells in Graves' hyperthyroidism and ophthalmopathy. Amplified regions were TCR beta CDR3 sequences from RNA transcripts. The study used the HTBI primer set for a first-round RT-PCR of the TCR CDR3. TCRdb processed the multiplex PCR reads anew with MiXCR; each CDR3 protein has one entry. The table shows some 420,000 distinct CDR3 sequences, with approximately 15% occurring only once. Sequencing input: blood. The receptors derive from a woman aged 18-30 years with Graves' hyperthyroidism.

This chain links TRBV6-1 with TRBJ2-5; 11 nucleotides match TRBD1. Unmatched junction bases numbered 5, after V lost 3 bases and J lost 2 bases. CDR1 is MNHNS, CDR2 SASEGT, per germline. The CDR3 has 16 residues. CDR3 nucleotide sequence: TGTGCCAGCAGTGACGGACAGGGGGCATTTCAAGAGACCCAGTACTTC. This codes for CASSDGQGAFQETQYF.

This clonotype was recorded a few times. A much larger clone is a single base away; this may be a read error. CDR3 DNA sequence: TGTGCCAACAGCCCCCCCGGTTCCCGCAATGAGCAGTTCTTC. This translates into CANSPPGSRNEQFF. The rearrangement uses TRBV28 and TRBJ2-1; D not resolved. This CDR3 has 14 residues. Trimming removed 10 bases at V and 6 bases at J, with 19 bases between. Germline V gene sequence: CDR1 MDHEN, CDR2 SYDVKM.

The table lists this clonotype with many counts. The CDR3 coding sequence is TGTGCCAGCAGCTTAAGACAGGGATATCGTTCGGCCGGGGAGCTGTTTTTT. Its protein product is CASSLRQGYRSAGELFF. The V gene is TRBV7-2, the J gene TRBJ2-2, with TRBD1 matching over 7 bases. Trimming took 2 bases from V and 6 from J; bases not matched to a gene: 12. There are 17 residues in the CDR3. The germline V gene has CDR1 SGHTA and CDR2 FQGNSA.

In this sample, this clonotype turned up a few times. The chain has TRBV7-9 and TRBJ2-1, with D perhaps TRBD2 (5 bases). V lost 5 bases and J lost 6, with 14 bases in between. CDR3 length: 14 amino acids. The germline gives CDR1 SEHNR, CDR2 FQNEAQ (reference sequence). For the CDR3, the DNA is TGTGCCAGCAGCCCCTTTACTAGGCTCAATGAGCAGTTCTTC. Amino acid sequence: CASSPFTRLNEQFF.

There are many counts of this clonotype. The chain couples TRBV20-1 to TRBJ2-4; D possibly uses TRBD1 or TRBD2 (5 bases each). Trimming took 3 bases from V and 7 from J, leaving 13 bases between them. The CDR3 runs 13 residues. In germline, CDR1 is DFQATT, CDR2 SNEGSKA (reference sequence). This CDR3 is CSASGGTGNIQYF. CDR3 in DNA: TGCAGTGCTAGTGGGGGAACCGGGAACATTCAGTACTTC.

The chain combines TRBV28 with TRBJ2-1, with D possibly being TRBD1 or TRBD2 (5 bases each). V shed 6 bases and J shed 15 bases, with 18 bases lying between them. Germline V CDR1 and CDR2: MDHEN, SYDVKM. This CDR3 comprises 12 residues. CDR3 nucleotide sequence: TGTGCCAGCAGCTCCGGGACCCAAGGGCCGTTCTTC. Its translation is CASSSGTQGPFF. Full variable domain (outside the CDR3, taken from reference TRBV28 and TRBJ2-1): DVKVTQSSRYLVKRTGEKVFLECVQDMDHENMFWYRQDPGLGLRLIYFSYDVKMKEKGDIPEGYSVSREKKERFSLILESASTNQTSMYLCASSSGTQGPFFGPGTRLTVL.

V gene TRBV14 combines with J gene TRBJ2-3, with a possible D match to TRBD2 (5 bases). CDR1 and CDR2 from the germline V gene are SGHDN and FVKESK. V gave up 0 bases and J gave up 4 bases, with 11 bases separating them. The CDR3 has 15 amino acids. DNA of the CDR3: TGTGCCAGCAGCCAAGAAGTGGAGGTTTCAGATACGCAGTATTTT. Encoded protein: CASSQEVEVSDTQYF. Looking up the rest from reference TRBV14 and TRBJ2-3 gives the full variable domain: EAGVTQFPSHSVIEKGQTVTLRCDPISGHDNLYWYRRVMGKEIKFLLHFVKESKQDESGMPNNRFLAERTGGTYSTLKVQPAELEDSGVYFCASSQEVEVSDTQYFGPGTRLTVL.